One sample yielded the 5 T cell receptor beta chains listed below, sequenced in a study of blood T cell repertoires in COVID-19. Produced via immunoSEQ multiplex PCR; TCRdb's table is partial and in-frame only. The sample carries under 200,000 clones, around 79% recorded once. What was sequenced was PBMCs or T cells enriched from blood (not recorded which). These TCRs come from a man aged 45 to 65 who had recovered from COVID-19.

This sequence joins TRBV6-5 and TRBJ2-1; D ambiguous. Germline lookup yields CDR1 MNHEY and CDR2 SVGAGI. Trimming left V 7 bases short and J 5 bases short, with 15 bases between. This CDR3 has 14 amino acids. CDR3 in amino acids: CASIRGLPHNEQFF. The DNA for the CDR3 is TGTGCCAGCATTAGAGGTCTCCCACACAATGAGCAGTTCTTC.

The chain uses TRBV5-1 and TRBJ2-1; 11 nucleotides line up with TRBD2. The length of the CDR3 is 15 residues. V lost 4 bases to trimming and J lost 9 bases; unmatched junction nucleotides: 9. Germline loops: CDR1 SGHRS, CDR2 YFSETQ. CDR3 sequence: CASSPLAGGQGEQFF. In nucleotides, the CDR3 is TGCGCCAGCAGCCCCCTAGCGGGGGGCCAGGGTGAGCAGTTCTTC. Combining the CDR3 with reference TRBV5-1 and TRBJ2-1 gives the whole variable domain KAGVTQTPRYLIKTRGQQVTLSCSPISGHRSVSWYQQTPGQGLQFLFEYFSETQRNKGNFPGRFSGRQFSNSRSEMNVSTLELGDSALYLCASSPLAGGQGEQFFGPGTRLTVL.

The chain uses TRBV6-4 and TRBJ2-2; D is unresolved. CDR3 length: 14 amino acids. CDR1 and CDR2 (germline): MRHNA, SNTAGT. V dropped 10 bases and J dropped 0 bases, with 12 bases sitting between them. The CDR3 region is CATSKHPNTGELFF. CDR3 nucleotides: TGTGCCACCTCGAAGCATCCGAACACCGGGGAGCTGTTTTTT.

The gene calls are TRBV19 and TRBJ2-7; possibly TRBD2 for D (5 bases). This CDR3 has 13 amino acids. V lost 4 bases to trimming and J lost 3 bases, with 10 bases between them. Looked up from germline, CDR1 is LNHDA and CDR2 is SQIVND (reference sequence). In DNA, the CDR3 is TGTGCCAGTAGTACTAGCATGGTCTACGAGCAGTACTTC. It codes for CASSTSMVYEQYF.

V and J are TRBV20-1 and TRBJ2-3; D may be TRBD2 (6 bases). The germline CDR1 and CDR2 sequences are DFQATT and SNEGSKA (reference sequence). This CDR3 is built from 16 residues. The germline V and J ends were trimmed by 3 bases and 5 bases, with 21 bases remaining between them. DNA for the CDR3: TGCAGTGCTAGTAATCCGGAGCGGGCAACGGTAGATACGCAGTATTTT. Its protein product is CSASNPERATVDTQYF.